These 28 T cell receptor beta chains were sequenced from one sample in a study of human T cells and chemical hapten exposure. TCRdb itself ran the RACE reads through MiXCR, one entry per CDR3 protein. The table includes tens of thousands of distinct CDR3 sequences, 11% detected once. Noted time point: patch test 3, about 24 weeks after DPC sensitization. The treatment is: therapeutic diphenylcyclopropenone sensitization with weekly scalp DPC. This material consisted of whole blood, taken in connection with sensitization to the hapten diphenylcyclopropenone (DPC). These receptor sequences come from a woman aged 45-65 years with alopecia areata. Some clones in this sample may be carry-over from other donors' samples.

V and J are TRBV28 and TRBJ2-7, with 7 nucleotides matching TRBD1. Per germline, CDR1 MDHEN and CDR2 SYDVKM. With V trimmed by 6 bases and J by 1 base, 3 bases remained unmatched. CDR3 length: 13 amino acids. CDR3 nucleotide sequence: TGTGCCAGCAGGCCGACAGGGTCCTACGAGCAGTACTTC. Its translation is CASRPTGSYEQYF.

In its sample, this clonotype was seen many times. The CDR3 spells CASSPMDRGWTEAFF. In DNA form, the CDR3 reads TGTGCCAGCAGCCCCATGGACAGGGGATGGACTGAAGCTTTCTTT. The chain combines TRBV6-5 with TRBJ1-1; TRBD1 matches 9 bases. The germline gives CDR1 MNHEY, CDR2 SVGAGI. The CDR3 loop spans 15 amino acids. V gave up 6 bases and J gave up 5 bases; unmatched junction bases: 10.

The chain joins TRBV12-3 or TRBV12-4 to TRBJ2-4; TRBD2 matches at 8 bases. Trimming took 6 bases from V and 4 from J; bases not matched to a gene: 5. The CDR3 length is 14 residues. CDR3 region: CASSRGTRKNIQYF. CDR3 DNA sequence: TGTGCCAGCAGCCGCGGGACTAGAAAAAACATTCAGTACTTC.

The rearrangement links TRBV5-8 to TRBJ2-1, with D possibly being TRBD1 or TRBD2 (5 bases each). The germline CDR1 and CDR2 sequences are SGHTS and YDEGEE. Trimming cost V 1 base and J 10 bases, with 12 bases left between them. The CDR3 totals 13 residues. The CDR3 DNA reads as TGTGCCAGCAGCTTGCGGGACCCCCCAGAGCAGTTCTTC. Its protein product is CASSLRDPPEQFF.

V gene TRBV7-2 combines with J gene TRBJ2-5; D ambiguous. The length of the CDR3 is 11 residues. Trimming removed 5 bases at V and 6 bases at J, with 7 bases between. Germline values: CDR1 SGHTA, CDR2 FQGNSA. The chain's CDR3 is CASSRKKTQYF. DNA of the CDR3: TGTGCCAGCAGCCGCAAGAAGACCCAGTACTTC.

The rearrangement uses TRBV2 and TRBJ2-1, with unresolved D. Germline V gene lookup returns CDR1 SNHLY and CDR2 FYNNEI. The CDR3 is 10 amino acids. The V end lost 8 bases, the J end lost 8 bases, and 7 bases lay between the germline ends. CDR3 sequence reads: CASQGDEQFF. The CDR3 DNA reads TGTGCCAGCCAAGGCGATGAGCAGTTCTTC.

The chain recombines TRBV5-1 with TRBJ1-1; TRBD1 is a possible D gene (5 bases). V lost 1 base, J lost 0 bases, and 7 bases lay in between. The length of the CDR3 is 14 residues. From germline, CDR1 is SGHRS and CDR2 YFSETQ. The CDR3 here is CASSLQGMNTEAFF. CDR3 nucleotides: TGCGCCAGCAGCTTGCAGGGAATGAACACTGAAGCTTTCTTT.

This clonotype was seen at least ten times. V usage is TRBV3-1 and J usage is TRBJ2-7; 7 bases line up with TRBD1. Germline V gene sequence: CDR1 LGHDT, CDR2 YNNKEL (reference sequence). The CDR3 sequence is 14 residues long. Losses at the gene ends were 1 base for V and 3 bases for J; bases not matched to a gene: 3. The CDR3 loop is CASSQGTGDYEQYF. DNA for the CDR3: TGTGCCAGCAGCCAAGGGACAGGAGACTACGAGCAGTACTTC.

The chain couples TRBV15 to TRBJ2-5; 12 nucleotides align to TRBD2. Unmatched junction bases numbered 9, after V lost 0 bases and J lost 4 bases. This CDR3 has 18 amino acids. Germline CDR1 and CDR2: LNHNV and YYDKDF (reference sequence). CDR3 residues: CATSREASGGAIGETQYF. The CDR3 DNA sequence: TGTGCCACCAGCAGAGAAGCTAGCGGGGGGGCCATTGGAGAGACCCAGTACTTC.

This clonotype was observed at least ten times. This chain uses TRBV6-6 with TRBJ2-7; maybe TRBD2 (5 bases). The germline V gene encodes CDR1 MNHNY and CDR2 SVGAGI (reference sequence). The CDR3 is 16 amino acids. V dropped 2 bases and J dropped 0 bases, with 14 bases sitting between them. The DNA for the CDR3 is TGTGCCAGCAGTTACGAAGGGCGGAGCGGCTCCTACGAGCAGTACTTC. This gives the protein CASSYEGRSGSYEQYF.

This clonotype came up many times. The chain uses TRBV4-2 and TRBJ2-3, with D unclear. The CDR3 contains 14 residues. The germline CDR1 and CDR2 sequences are LGHNA and YNFKEQ. V was trimmed by 1 base and J by 2 bases, leaving 7 bases between them. For the CDR3, the DNA is TGTGCCAGCAGCCAAGGAAATAACACAGATACGCAGTATTTT. Translation: CASSQGNNTDTQYF.

The chain links TRBV28 to TRBJ1-6; TRBD1 agrees at 8 bases. V lost 6 bases and J lost 7; bases outside the gene matches: 8. CDR1 is MDHEN, CDR2 SYDVKM, per germline. The CDR3 extends over 15 amino acids. Here the CDR3 DNA reads TGTGCCAGCAGGCCGGACAGGGTCACCAATTCACCCCTCCACTTT. It specifies CASRPDRVTNSPLHF.

This clonotype was seen repeatedly, ten times or more. The V call is TRBV4-1, the J call TRBJ2-7; 9 nucleotides match TRBD1. Per the germline V gene, CDR1 is MGHRA and CDR2 is YSYEKL. The CDR3 sequence is 14 residues long. V gave up 4 bases and J gave up 4 bases; unmatched junction bases: 5. CDR3 in DNA: TGCGCCAGCAGCCTGTCGGGACAGGGATACGAGCAGTACTTC. Translating gives CASSLSGQGYEQYF.

Only a few counts were recorded for this clonotype. The chain is built from TRBV2 and TRBJ2-7; 9 nucleotides agree with TRBD2. The CDR3 is 15 residues long. Trimming cost V 5 bases and J 4 bases; bases outside gene matches: 9. The germline CDR1 and CDR2 sequences are SNHLY and FYNNEI. DNA of the CDR3: TGTGCCAGCAGTTCCGTAGCGGGAGAGGATTACGAGCAGTACTTC. Protein sequence: CASSSVAGEDYEQYF.

Ten or more counts support this clonotype. The chain has TRBV19 and TRBJ1-2, with D possibly being TRBD1 (5 bases). The germline gives CDR1 LNHDA, CDR2 SQIVND (reference sequence). This CDR3 has 15 amino acids. Trimming removed 3 bases at V and 4 bases at J, with 15 bases between. Here the CDR3 DNA reads TGTGCCAGTAGTATCGGCGGGGCGGACGCCTATGGCTACACCTTC. Its protein product is CASSIGGADAYGYTF.

This clonotype was seen ten or more times. CDR3 in amino acids: CASSLVGLGQETQYF. DNA for the CDR3: TGTGCCAGCTCACTAGTGGGACTCGGCCAAGAGACCCAGTACTTC. J is TRBJ2-5 and V is TRBV18; D might be TRBD2 (6 bases). Germline assignment: CDR1 KGHSH and CDR2 LQKENI. The CDR3 spans 15 residues. Trimming left V 4 bases short and J 1 base short, with 13 bases between.

The chain uses TRBV28 and TRBJ2-7, with TRBD2 identical over 10 bases. The CDR3 runs 16 residues. Germline CDR1 is MDHEN and CDR2 is SYDVKM. V trimming: 5 bases; J trimming: 3 bases; junction bases outside the gene matches: 10. The chain's CDR3 is CASSLTGLADYYEQYF. CDR3 nucleotides: TGTGCCAGCAGTCTTACCGGACTAGCGGATTACTACGAGCAGTACTTC.

Many counts were recorded for this clonotype. The rearrangement links TRBV10-1 to TRBJ2-5, with 7 bases identical to TRBD1. The CDR3 runs to 13 residues. The J segment lost 2 bases and the V segment lost 6 bases, leaving 3 bases of the junction unmatched. Germline-derived CDR1 and CDR2 are WNHNN and SYGVQD (reference sequence). The CDR3 DNA follows: TGCGCCAGCAGCGGGACAGTTCAAGAGACCCAGTACTTC. Its translation: CASSGTVQETQYF.

The CDR3 reads CASSITSGGHNEQFF. CDR3 DNA sequence: TGTGCCAGCAGCATCACTAGCGGGGGCCACAATGAGCAGTTCTTC. V is TRBV11-2 and J is TRBJ2-1; 11 positions match TRBD2. The CDR3 covers 15 residues. V lost 5 bases to trimming and J lost 5 bases; unmatched junction nucleotides: 5. Germline V gene data show CDR1 as SGHAT and CDR2 as FQNNGV.

Worth noting for this clonotype: A much larger clone lies a single base off, so this may be a read error. The genes are TRBV11-2 and TRBJ2-7, with D hard to call. This CDR3 comprises 14 residues. CDR1 SGHAT and CDR2 FQNNGV come from the germline V gene. The CDR3: CASSFGAGPYEQDF. Written as DNA, the CDR3 is TGTGCCAGCAGCTTCGGCGCAGGCCCCTACGAGCAGGACTTC.

The chain has TRBV20-1 and TRBJ2-7; D uncertain. The V end was cut by 3 bases, the J end by 6 bases, with 12 bases between. The CDR3 extends over 12 amino acids. Looked up from germline, CDR1 is DFQATT and CDR2 is SNEGSKA (reference sequence). The chain's CDR3 is CSASRGNPEQYF. CDR3 nucleotide sequence: TGCAGTGCTAGCCGTGGCAACCCCGAGCAGTACTTC.

This clonotype was recorded at least ten times. The chain combines TRBV6-1 with TRBJ2-6, with D perhaps TRBD1 (6 bases). V was trimmed by 5 bases and J by 2 bases, leaving 10 bases between them. Germline values: CDR1 MNHNS, CDR2 SASEGT. The CDR3 has 15 amino acids. The chain's CDR3 is CASSNRQAGANVLTF. The CDR3 bases are TGTGCCAGCAGTAATAGACAGGCTGGGGCCAACGTCCTGACTTTC.

This clonotype was detected ten times or more. The J gene is TRBJ2-5, the V gene TRBV12-3 or TRBV12-4, with a weak D call TRBD1 (5 bases). The CDR3 spans 13 residues. Trimming took off 5 bases at V and 4 bases at J, with 11 bases between the two ends. CDR3 protein: CASSVTGVETQYF. The CDR3 nucleotides read TGTGCCAGCAGTGTCACAGGCGTAGAGACCCAGTACTTC.

This clonotype was counted only a few times. The chain carries TRBV6-2 or TRBV6-3 and TRBJ1-5, with 8 positions matching TRBD1. V dropped 0 bases and J dropped 7; count of bases not matched to a gene: 5. Germline V lookup: CDR1 MNHEY, CDR2 SVGEGT. The CDR3 covers 15 residues. CDR3 nucleotides: TGTGCCAGCAGTTACTCGACAGGGGTCTTGCAGCCCCAGCATTTT. It specifies CASSYSTGVLQPQHF.

This clonotype has at least ten counts. The chain uses TRBV20-1 and TRBJ2-1; TRBD1 agrees at 10 bases. Germline CDR1 and CDR2: DFQATT and SNEGSKA (reference sequence). The CDR3 contains 16 residues. Trimming took 4 bases from V and 9 from J; bases not matched to a gene: 15. The CDR3 is CSATLTGGARWSEQFF. CDR3 sequence (DNA): TGCAGTGCTACGTTGACAGGGGGCGCGAGGTGGTCTGAGCAGTTCTTC.

The chain couples TRBV12-3 or TRBV12-4 to TRBJ1-5; TRBD1 aligns across 9 bases. The CDR3 has 14 residues. Unmatched junction bases numbered 6, after V lost 6 bases and J lost 6 bases. The chain's CDR3 is CASRRQGGGQPQHF. The CDR3 DNA is TGTGCCAGCAGAAGACAGGGGGGTGGTCAGCCCCAGCATTTT.

In this sample, this clonotype turned up a few times. This sequence joins TRBV6-6 and TRBJ1-1; D call uncertain. CDR1 and CDR2 (germline): MNHNY, SVGAGI (reference sequence). Trimming left V 2 bases short and J 7 bases short, with 8 bases between. There are 12 residues in the CDR3. The CDR3: CASSYRDGEAFF. The CDR3 bases are TGTGCCAGCAGTTACCGTGACGGTGAAGCTTTCTTT.

This clonotype was found many times. CDR3 coding DNA: TGCAGCGTGTCAGGGGGGGCTGAAGCTTTCTTT. Protein product: CSVSGGAEAFF. The chain is built from TRBV29-1 and TRBJ1-1, with 7 bases that match TRBD1. The CDR3 covers 11 residues. CDR1 is SQVTM and CDR2 is ANQGSEA in the germline V gene. With 6 bases clipped from V and 6 bases from J, the junction kept 4 bases outside the gene matches.